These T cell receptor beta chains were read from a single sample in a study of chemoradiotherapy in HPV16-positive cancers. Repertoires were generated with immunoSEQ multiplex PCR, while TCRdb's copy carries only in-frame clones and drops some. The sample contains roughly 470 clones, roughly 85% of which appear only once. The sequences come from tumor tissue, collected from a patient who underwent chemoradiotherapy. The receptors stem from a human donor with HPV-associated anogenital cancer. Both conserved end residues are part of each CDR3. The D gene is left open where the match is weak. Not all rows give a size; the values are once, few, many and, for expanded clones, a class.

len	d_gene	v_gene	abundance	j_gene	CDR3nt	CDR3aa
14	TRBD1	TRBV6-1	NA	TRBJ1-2	TGTGCCAGCAGTACAGGGGCAGGAGGCTATGGCTACACCTTC	CASSTGAGGYGYTF
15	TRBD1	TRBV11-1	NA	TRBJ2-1	TGTGCCAGCAGCTCCCGGGACAGGGGGCGCTTTGAGCAGTTCTTC	CASSSRDRGRFEQFF
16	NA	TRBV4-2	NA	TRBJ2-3	TGTGCCAGCAGCCAAGAAAGGGCGGCAGGGGCAGATACGCAGTATTTT	CASSQERAAGADTQYF
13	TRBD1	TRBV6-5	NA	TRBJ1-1	TGTGCCAGCAGGTACCAGGGGGGCACTGAAGCTTTCTTT	CASRYQGGTEAFF
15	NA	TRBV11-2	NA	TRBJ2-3	TGTGCCAGCAGCTCCTACCTTGGGGAATCAGATACGCAGTATTTT	CASSSYLGESDTQYF
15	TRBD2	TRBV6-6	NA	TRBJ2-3	TGTGCCAGCAGTTACCGGGAGGCCGCCGGGGATACGCAGTATTTT	CASSYREAAGDTQYF
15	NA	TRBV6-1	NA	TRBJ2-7	TGTGCCAGCAGTGACCCCGGCTGGGGTAGGTACGAGCAGTACTTC	CASSDPGWGRYEQYF
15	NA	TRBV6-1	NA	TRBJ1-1	TGTGCCACCAGAATCCAGGGGTTAATGAACACTGAAGCTTTCTTT	CATRIQGLMNTEAFF
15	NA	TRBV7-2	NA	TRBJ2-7	TGTGCCAGCAGCCAACGAGGGGGGGGCAGGGACGAGCAGTACTTC	CASSQRGGGRDEQYF
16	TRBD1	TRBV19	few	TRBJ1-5	TGTGCCAGTAGTAGAGGGACAGGGAGAAGTAGACGAGGAGAACATTTT	CASSRGTGRSRRGEHF
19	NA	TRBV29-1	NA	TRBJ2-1	TGCAGCGTTTCGGTAAGGGAGCCCCGAGGGGGGCGGATGTTTCGTGAGCAGTTCTTC	CSVSVREPRGGRMFREQFF
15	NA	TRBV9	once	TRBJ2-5	TGTGCCAGCAGCGTAGTTGGTAACTGGGTAGAGACCCAGTACTTC	CASSVVGNWVETQYF
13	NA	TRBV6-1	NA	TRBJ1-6	TGTGCCAGCAGTGACAGGGAGAATTCACCCCTCCACTTT	CASSDRENSPLHF
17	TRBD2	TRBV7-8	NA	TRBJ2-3	TGTGCCAGCAGCTTACTGGCTAGCGGGGTCCCCACAGATACGCAGTATTTT	CASSLLASGVPTDTQYF
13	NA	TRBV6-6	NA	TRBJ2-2	TGTGCCAGCAGTCAACAGGAAGCCGGGGAGCTGTTTTTT	CASSQQEAGELFF
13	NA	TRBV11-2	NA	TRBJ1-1	TGTGCCAGCAGCTTAGATGGGAGAGGGAAGACTTTCTTT	CASSLDGRGKTFF
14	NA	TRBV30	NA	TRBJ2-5	TGTGCCTGGCAGAAGGACGGCCGGGGAGAGACCCAGTACTTC	CAWQKDGRGETQYF
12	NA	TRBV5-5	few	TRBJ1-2	TGTGCCAGCACCTCCCAGGGCCATGGCTACACCTTC	CASTSQGHGYTF
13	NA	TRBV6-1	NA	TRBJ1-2	TGTGCCAGCCAGCTCAGGGAGTCGAATGGCTACACCTTC	CASQLRESNGYTF
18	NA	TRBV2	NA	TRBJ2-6	TGTGCCAGCAGTGTCGCGCTTTACGATAAAAGTCGGGCCAACGTCCTGACTTTC	CASSVALYDKSRANVLTF
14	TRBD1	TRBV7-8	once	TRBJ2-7	TGTGCCAGCAGCTTAAATATAGGGGGCCACGAGCAGTACTTC	CASSLNIGGHEQYF
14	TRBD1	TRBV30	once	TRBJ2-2	TGTGCCTGGTCCGGGACAGGGGGTACCGGGGAGCTGTTTTTT	CAWSGTGGTGELFF
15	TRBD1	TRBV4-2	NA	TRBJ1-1	TGTGCCAGCAGCCAAGATCGGACAGGGAGAACTGAAGCTTTCTTT	CASSQDRTGRTEAFF
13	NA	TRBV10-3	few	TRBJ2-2	TGTGCCATCAGTGACAGGGACACCGGGGAGCTGTTTTTT	CAISDRDTGELFF
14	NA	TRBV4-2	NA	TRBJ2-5	TGTGCCAGCAGCCCTGTCGGGGCCCAAGAGACCCAGTACTTC	CASSPVGAQETQYF
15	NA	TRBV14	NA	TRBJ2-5	TGTGCCAGCAGCCAAGATCTGGGGTACCAAGAGACCCAGTACTTC	CASSQDLGYQETQYF
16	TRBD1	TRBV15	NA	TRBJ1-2	TGTGCCACCAGCAGAGGGGGGACAGAATTAAACTATGGCTACACCTTC	CATSRGGTELNYGYTF
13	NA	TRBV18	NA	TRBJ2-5	TGTGCCAGCTCACCCGGGTTACAAGAGACCCAGTACTTC	CASSPGLQETQYF
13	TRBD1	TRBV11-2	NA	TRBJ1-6	TGTGCCAGCAGCTCAGGGGGCAATTCACCCCTCCACTTT	CASSSGGNSPLHF
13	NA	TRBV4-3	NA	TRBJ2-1	TGCGCCAGCAGCCACCTGGGGGCGAGTGAGCAGTTCTTC	CASSHLGASEQFF
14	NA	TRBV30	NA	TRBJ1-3	TGTGCCTGGAGTGTGGGGGGATCTGGAAACACCATATATTTT	CAWSVGGSGNTIYF
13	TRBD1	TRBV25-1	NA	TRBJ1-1	TGTGCCAGCCAACGGGACAGTACTTTAATGGCTTTCTTT	CASQRDSTLMAFF
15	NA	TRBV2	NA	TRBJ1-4	TGTGCCAGCAGTGAAGACGAGAGAAGGGCCGAAAAACTGTTTTTT	CASSEDERRAEKLFF
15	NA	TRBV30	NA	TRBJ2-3	TGTGCCTGGAGAATAGGGGCCCTGAAGGGAGATACGCAGTATTTT	CAWRIGALKGDTQYF
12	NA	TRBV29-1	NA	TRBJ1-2	TGCAGCACCTTGACAGCTAACTATGGCTACACCTTC	CSTLTANYGYTF
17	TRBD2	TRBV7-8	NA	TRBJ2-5	TGTGCCAGCAGCTTAGGGGCTAGCGGGGGAACGAGAGAGACCCAGTACTTC	CASSLGASGGTRETQYF
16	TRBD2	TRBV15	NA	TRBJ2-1	TGTGCCACCAGCCCGGTAGCGGGAGACTCCCCGGATGAGCAGTTCTTC	CATSPVAGDSPDEQFF
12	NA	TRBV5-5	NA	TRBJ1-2	TGTGCCAGCACCGAACAGGGTTATGGCTACACCTTC	CASTEQGYGYTF
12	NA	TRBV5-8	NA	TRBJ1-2	TGTGCCAGCACCTCCCAGGGCCATGGCTACACCTTC	CASTSQGHGYTF
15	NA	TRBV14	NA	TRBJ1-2	TGTGCCAGCAGCCAGACAAAGGCCAGGGGATATGGCTACACCTTC	CASSQTKARGYGYTF
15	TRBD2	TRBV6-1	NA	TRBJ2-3	TGTGCCAGCAGTGAGAATAGCGGGGGGGCAGATACGCAGTATTTT	CASSENSGGADTQYF
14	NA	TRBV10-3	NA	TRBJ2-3	TGTGCCATCAGTGATTCTTCAGAGGCAGATACGCAGTATTTT	CAISDSSEADTQYF
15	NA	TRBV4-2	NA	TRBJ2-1	TGTGCCAGCAGCCAAGAAGCAGGGGGGTCAGATGAGCAGTTCTTC	CASSQEAGGSDEQFF